What follows are 12 T cell receptor beta chains derived from one specimen sequenced in a study of cytomegalovirus exposure and HLA in healthy donors. Use of 60 Vbeta and 13 Jbeta primers characterized the PCR. Clones were sequenced by immunoSEQ multiplex PCR, and TCRdb holds only the in-frame ones, with some missing. Among some 100,000 clones, 79% were seen once, and the ten largest hold about 3.6%. The source material was PBMCs. The receptors were gathered from a male donor in good health and CMV-seropositive.

The rearrangement uses TRBV30 and TRBJ2-7, with D possibly TRBD2 on 5 matching bases. V lost 2 bases, J lost 6 bases, and 11 bases lay in between. The CDR3 sequence is 12 residues long. CDR1 and CDR2 (germline): GTSNPN, SVGIG (reference sequence). CDR3 region: CAWSPGRSEQYF. The CDR3, as DNA: TGTGCCTGGAGTCCGGGAAGAAGCGAGCAGTACTTC.

The chain has TRBV28 and TRBJ1-2, with TRBD1 identical over 8 bases. J was trimmed by 6 bases and V by 6 bases; bases with no gene match: 9. This CDR3 is built from 14 residues. From germline, CDR1 is MDHEN and CDR2 SYDVKM. The CDR3 region has the DNA TGTGCCAGCAGAAACAGGGGGAATTTGAATGGCTACACCTTC. The encoded protein is CASRNRGNLNGYTF.

This clone was seen only once. V and J are TRBV7-2 and TRBJ1-2, with D unclear. Looked up from germline, CDR1 is SGHTA and CDR2 is FQGNSA. The ends were cut back, 4 bases at V and 12 bases at J, with 24 bases in the middle. The CDR3 has 15 residues. The CDR3 loop is CASSSSQSFASQNTF. CDR3 in DNA: TGTGCCAGCAGCTCCTCTCAAAGTTTTGCCAGTCAAAACACCTTC.

The J gene is TRBJ1-1, the V gene TRBV30, with D perhaps matching TRBD1 (6 bases). The CDR3 covers 14 residues. V was shortened by 2 bases and J by 0 bases, with 10 bases between the two germline ends. CDR1 and CDR2 from the germline V gene are GTSNPN and SVGIG (reference sequence). The DNA for the CDR3 is TGTGCCTGGAGTTTAGGACAGTTGAACACTGAAGCTTTCTTT. It codes for CAWSLGQLNTEAFF. Based on the CDR3 plus reference TRBV30 and TRBJ1-1, the full variable domain is SQTIHQWPATLVQPVGSPLSLECTVEGTSNPNLYWYRQAAGRGLQLLFYSVGIGQISSEVPQNLSASRPQDRQFILSSKKLLLSDSGFYLCAWSLGQLNTEAFFGQGTRLTVV.

The V call is TRBV4-1, the J call TRBJ1-2; possible D gene TRBD1, 6 bases. CDR3 length equals 16 residues. The V end lost 4 bases, the J end lost 6 bases, and 21 bases lay between the germline ends. The germline gives CDR1 MGHRA, CDR2 YSYEKL. CDR3 sequence (DNA): TGCGCCAGCAGCCCACGAGAGGGACCGGGGGGCGATGGCTACACCTTC. Translating it yields CASSPREGPGGDGYTF.

The V call is TRBV4-1, the J call TRBJ1-6; D is undetermined. V was cut by 1 base and J by 0 bases, with 13 bases left in between. This CDR3 has 18 amino acids. Per germline, CDR1 MGHRA and CDR2 YSYEKL. This chain's CDR3 is CASSQGSSGSSYNSPLHF. The CDR3 nucleotides are TGCGCCAGCAGCCAAGGTTCCTCAGGTAGCTCCTATAATTCACCCCTCCACTTT.

This clone was detected once. The rearrangement joins TRBV2 to TRBJ2-1; the D is unclear. This CDR3 spans 13 amino acids. V was clipped by 6 bases and J by 4 bases, with 10 bases between them. Germline CDR1 and CDR2: SNHLY and FYNNEI. The DNA for the CDR3 is TGTGCCAGCAGCGCACAGCTTTACAATGAGCAGTTCTTC. Its translation is CASSAQLYNEQFF.

V and J are TRBV28 and TRBJ1-1; no clear D. The germline V gene encodes CDR1 MDHEN and CDR2 SYDVKM. The CDR3 covers 11 residues. The CDR3 DNA follows: TGTGGGGCCGGTCGGAACACTGAAGCTTTCTTT. Protein sequence: CGAGRNTEAFF.

There are a few counts of this clone. The gene calls are TRBV7-9 and TRBJ2-1, with 8 bases identical to TRBD2. This CDR3 has 16 amino acids. The germline V gene encodes CDR1 SEHNR and CDR2 FQNEAQ (reference sequence). Trimming cost V 6 bases and J 0 bases; bases outside gene matches: 7. The CDR3 is CASRPPGGASYNEQFF. For the CDR3, the DNA is TGTGCCAGCAGACCTCCCGGGGGGGCCTCCTACAATGAGCAGTTCTTC.

The J gene is TRBJ2-1, the V gene TRBV2; 10 nucleotides align to TRBD1. Germline values: CDR1 SNHLY, CDR2 FYNNEI. Trimming at V came to 7 bases and at J to 0 bases, leaving 12 bases not matched to a gene. The CDR3 covers 18 residues. CDR3: CASNRDRGPTSSYNEQFF. The CDR3 region has the DNA TGTGCCAGCAACCGGGACAGGGGCCCCACTAGCTCCTACAATGAGCAGTTCTTC.

V is TRBV27 and J is TRBJ2-3; 7 nucleotides align to TRBD1. The V and J ends lost 5 bases and 6 bases, in that order; junction bases with no gene match: 8. CDR1 and CDR2 from the germline V gene are MNHEY and SMNVEV (reference sequence). The CDR3 covers 14 residues. DNA for the CDR3: TGTGCCAGCAGTGTAAGGGGGCACGCGGATACGCAGTATTTT. This gives the protein CASSVRGHADTQYF.

This chain connects TRBV4-1 to TRBJ2-3, with TRBD2 matching 9 bases. V lost 1 base, J lost 0 bases, and 5 bases stayed unmatched. CDR3 length: 17 residues. Germline lookup yields CDR1 MGHRA and CDR2 YSYEKL. The CDR3 DNA follows: TGCGCCAGCAGCCAAGCCAGCGGGGGGCGTAGCACAGATACGCAGTATTTT. The encoded protein is CASSQASGGRSTDTQYF.